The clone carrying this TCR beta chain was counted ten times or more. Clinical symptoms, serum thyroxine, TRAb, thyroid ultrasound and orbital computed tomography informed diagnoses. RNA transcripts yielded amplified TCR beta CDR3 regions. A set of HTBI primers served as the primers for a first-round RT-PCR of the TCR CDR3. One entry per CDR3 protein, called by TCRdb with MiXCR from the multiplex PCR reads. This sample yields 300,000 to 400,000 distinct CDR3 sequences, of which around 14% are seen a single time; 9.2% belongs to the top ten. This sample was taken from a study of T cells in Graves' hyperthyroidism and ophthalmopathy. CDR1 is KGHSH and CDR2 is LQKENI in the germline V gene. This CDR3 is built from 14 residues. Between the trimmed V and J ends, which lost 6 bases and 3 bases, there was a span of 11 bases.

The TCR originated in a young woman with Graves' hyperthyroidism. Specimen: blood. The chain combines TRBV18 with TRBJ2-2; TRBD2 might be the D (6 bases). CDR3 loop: CASSRGTDTGELFF. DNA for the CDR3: TGTGCCAGCTCTCGCGGGACGGACACCGGGGAGCTGTTTTTT. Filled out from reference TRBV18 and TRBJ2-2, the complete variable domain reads NAGVMQNPRHLVRRRGQEARLRCSPMKGHSHVYWYRQLPEEGLKFMVYLQKENIIDESGMPKERFSAEFPKEGPSILRIQQVVRGDSAAYFCASSRGTDTGELFFGEGSRLTVL.